The rows below give T cell receptor beta chains drawn from one sample of a study of technical replicates of blood from several donors. Measured with immunoSEQ multiplex PCR; TCRdb has only the in-frame clones, and not every one. The sample has roughly 80,000 clones, 90% to 95% seen once. Sequenced sample: T cells isolated from PBMCs. Source of these receptors: a human donor in good health. Both conserved end residues are part of each CDR3. Each record gives: D gene, V gene, CDR3 protein. D genes are given only for firm matches.

TRBD2 TRBV7-3 CASSDLAGVTDTQYF
- TRBV5-1 CASSLQSSYEQYF
- TRBV6-4 CASSLAANYGYTF
TRBD2 TRBV14 CASSVPGLAGDWQFF
- TRBV7-2 CASSLLGVHQPQHF
TRBD1 TRBV2 CASREQGNQPQHF
- TRBV9 CASSVSSSYNEQFF
- TRBV4-3 CASSQDSLYEQYF
- TRBV18 CASSPENTGEKLFF
- TRBV19 CASSIINFNQPQHF
TRBD2 TRBV5-1 CASSLALAGGGETQYF
- TRBV5-6 CASSLEPVQETQYF
TRBD1 TRBV9 CASSVRTGSEQYF
TRBD1 TRBV28 CASSLAGTANTEAFF
TRBD1 TRBV25-1 CASAGTGGSYEQYF
TRBD2 TRBV5-1 CASSLVPGLAADTQYF
TRBD1 TRBV10-3 CAISRSPSTGGAYEQYF
- TRBV11-2 CASSSQGRETQYF
- TRBV7-3 CASSLRGDQPQHF
TRBD1 TRBV11-3 CASSSRDRGPYEQYF
- TRBV30 CAWSPQEDHEQYF
- TRBV9 CASSVVGDGALSYEQYF